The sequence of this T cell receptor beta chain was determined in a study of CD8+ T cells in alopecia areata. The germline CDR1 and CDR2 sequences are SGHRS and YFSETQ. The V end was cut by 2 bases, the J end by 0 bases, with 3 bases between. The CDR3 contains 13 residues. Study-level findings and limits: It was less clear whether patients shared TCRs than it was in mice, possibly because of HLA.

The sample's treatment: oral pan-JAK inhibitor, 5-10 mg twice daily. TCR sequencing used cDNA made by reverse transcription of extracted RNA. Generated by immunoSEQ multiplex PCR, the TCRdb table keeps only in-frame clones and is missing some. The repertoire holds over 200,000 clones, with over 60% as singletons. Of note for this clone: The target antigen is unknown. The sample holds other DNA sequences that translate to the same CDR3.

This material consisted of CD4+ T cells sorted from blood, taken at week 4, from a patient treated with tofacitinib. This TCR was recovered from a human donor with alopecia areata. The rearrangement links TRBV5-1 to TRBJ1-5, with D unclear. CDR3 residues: CASSLDSNQPQHF. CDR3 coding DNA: TGCGCCAGCAGCTTAGATAGCAATCAGCCCCAGCATTTT.